This T cell receptor (beta chain) was sequenced for a study of shared clonotypes between healthy human individuals. A remark on this clone: Antigen specificity is unknown.

The table came from immunoSEQ multiplex PCR; TCRdb's copy has only in-frame clones and leaves some out. The sample holds more than 1.2 million clones, about 98.5% seen once. Germline loops: CDR1 SGHNT, CDR2 YYREEE (reference sequence). The CDR3 spans 16 residues. V dropped 4 bases and J dropped 2 bases, with 17 bases sitting between them. Notes on the study in general: Richness estimates generally favored naive over memory subsets.

This clonotype was obtained from a man younger than 40 in good health. Material: naive CD4+ T cells sorted from blood. The sample's subset: CD45RA+ positively selected. The chain has TRBV5-4 and TRBJ2-3; D may be TRBD1 (6 bases). The DNA of the CDR3 is TGTGCCAGCAGCCGTCCAGGGGCTACGAACACAGATACGCAGTATTTT. Translated, it gives CASSRPGATNTDTQYF.